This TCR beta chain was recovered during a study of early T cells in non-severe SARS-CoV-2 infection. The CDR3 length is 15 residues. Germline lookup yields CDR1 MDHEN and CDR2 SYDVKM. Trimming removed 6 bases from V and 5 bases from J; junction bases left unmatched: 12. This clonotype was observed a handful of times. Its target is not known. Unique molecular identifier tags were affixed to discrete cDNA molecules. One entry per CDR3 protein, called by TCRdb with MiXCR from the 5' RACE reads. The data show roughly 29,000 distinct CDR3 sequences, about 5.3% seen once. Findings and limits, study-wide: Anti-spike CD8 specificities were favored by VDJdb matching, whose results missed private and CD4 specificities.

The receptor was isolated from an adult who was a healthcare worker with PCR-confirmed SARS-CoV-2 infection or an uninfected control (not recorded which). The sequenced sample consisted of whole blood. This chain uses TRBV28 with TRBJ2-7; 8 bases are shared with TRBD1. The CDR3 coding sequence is TGTGCCAGCAGCTCCCTGGGGGGACAGGACCACGAGCAGTACTTC. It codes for CASSSLGGQDHEQYF.